This entry lists 8 T cell receptor beta chains sequenced from one sample in a study of T cells in localized non-small cell lung cancer. Method: immunoSEQ multiplex PCR; TCRdb's copy keeps in-frame clones and lacks some. The table has around 25,000 clones, about 92% seen once. The specimen was peripheral blood, collected before any cancer treatment. Receptors were obtained from a man between 40 and 75 years old with stage III squamous cell lung carcinoma.

This clone came up a few times. The gene calls are TRBV5-1 and TRBJ1-1; D not resolved. This CDR3 is built from 12 residues. Germline V lookup: CDR1 SGHRS, CDR2 YFSETQ. With 3 bases removed from V and 3 bases from J, the gap between germline ends came to 6 bases. Written as DNA, the CDR3 is TGCGCCAGCAGCTGGGGAGACACTGAAGCTTTCTTT. Translating gives CASSWGDTEAFF.

This chain joins TRBV11-2 and TRBJ2-2; D possibly corresponds to TRBD2 (6 bases). The CDR3 has 15 residues. Trimming cost V 0 bases and J 6 bases, with 11 bases left between them. Germline V gives CDR1 SGHAT, CDR2 FQNNGV. This chain's CDR3 is CASSLEVAVPGELFF. CDR3 nucleotide sequence: TGTGCCAGCAGCTTAGAGGTAGCGGTTCCCGGGGAGCTGTTTTTT.

In nucleotides, the CDR3 is TGTGCCAGCAGCCATTACAGGGGGCGCTTAACGAACGAGCAGTACTTC. Translating it yields CASSHYRGRLTNEQYF. This sequence joins TRBV11-2 and TRBJ2-7; 9 positions match TRBD1. The CDR3 has 16 residues. Germline CDR1 and CDR2: SGHAT and FQNNGV. The junction had 13 bases not matched to a gene; V was cut back by 5 bases and J by 5 bases. The entire variable domain, with the rest obtained from reference TRBV11-2 and TRBJ2-7, is as follows: EAGVAQSPRYKIIEKRQSVAFWCNPISGHATLYWYQQILGQGPKLLIQFQNNGVVDDSQLPKDRFSAERLKGVDSTLKIQPAKLEDSAVYLCASSHYRGRLTNEQYFGPGTRLTVT.

This chain uses TRBV28 with TRBJ1-1; TRBD1 might be the D (6 bases). Trimming removed 4 bases at V and 0 bases at J, with 12 bases between. Germline V lookup: CDR1 MDHEN, CDR2 SYDVKM. CDR3 length: 15 residues. The CDR3 DNA sequence: TGTGCCAGCAGTTCCCCGACAGGAATGAACACTGAAGCTTTCTTT. Amino acids: CASSSPTGMNTEAFF.

The chain carries TRBV28 and TRBJ2-7; no reliable D call. The CDR3 spans 12 residues. Germline V lookup: CDR1 MDHEN, CDR2 SYDVKM. Trimming removed 7 bases from V and 4 bases from J, with 11 bases in between. CDR3 sequence: CASTKRKYEQYF. CDR3 DNA: TGTGCCAGCACCAAAAGGAAGTACGAGCAGTACTTC.

The V gene is TRBV7-2, the J gene TRBJ1-1; TRBD1 agrees at 9 bases. The V gene end was trimmed by 5 bases and the J gene end by 0 bases; junction bases not matched to a gene: 4. The V gene's germline CDR1 is SGHTA and CDR2 FQGNSA. The CDR3 length is 15 residues. CDR3: CASSLTGGMNTEAFF. In nucleotides, the CDR3 is TGTGCCAGCAGCCTAACAGGGGGCATGAACACTGAAGCTTTCTTT.

The chain has TRBV7-2 and TRBJ2-4, with D tentatively TRBD1 (6 bases). CDR1 and CDR2 from the germline V gene are SGHTA and FQGNSA. Trimming took off 1 base at V and 0 bases at J, with 10 bases between the two ends. The CDR3 has 16 residues. The CDR3 sequence is CASSLGGTLAKNIQYF. The CDR3 nucleotides are TGTGCCAGCAGCTTAGGAGGGACACTAGCCAAAAACATTCAGTACTTC.

This chain links TRBV5-8 with TRBJ1-3; D is undetermined. Germline CDR1 SGHTS, CDR2 YDEGEE. V was pared by 1 base and J by 4 bases, with 12 bases between. The CDR3 has 15 residues. The CDR3 sequence is CASSLWGGAGNTIYF. In DNA, the CDR3 is TGTGCCAGCAGCTTGTGGGGAGGCGCGGGAAACACCATATATTTT.